This TCR beta chain was observed in a study of OX40 agonist ivuxolimab in advanced cancers. The table came from immunoSEQ multiplex PCR; TCRdb's copy has only in-frame clones and leaves some out. This sample yields approximately 47,000 clones, of which about 90% are seen a single time; less than 60% belongs to the top ten. This clone appeared a single time. This CDR3 has 13 amino acids. J was trimmed by 8 bases and V by 3 bases; bases with no gene match: 5. Germline CDR1 and CDR2: MDHEN and SYDVKM. The clonotype comes from an adult with an advanced solid tumor such as melanoma, head and neck, liver or kidney cancer. The chain links TRBV28 to TRBJ1-2; the match to TRBD1 covers 8 bases. Sequenced here: CD4+ or CD8+ T cells sorted from blood, sampled in a trial of the OX40 agonist ivuxolimab. CDR3 DNA sequence: TGTGCCAGCAGTTTCGTCAGGGGGCAAGGCTACACCTTC. This sequence encodes CASSFVRGQGYTF.